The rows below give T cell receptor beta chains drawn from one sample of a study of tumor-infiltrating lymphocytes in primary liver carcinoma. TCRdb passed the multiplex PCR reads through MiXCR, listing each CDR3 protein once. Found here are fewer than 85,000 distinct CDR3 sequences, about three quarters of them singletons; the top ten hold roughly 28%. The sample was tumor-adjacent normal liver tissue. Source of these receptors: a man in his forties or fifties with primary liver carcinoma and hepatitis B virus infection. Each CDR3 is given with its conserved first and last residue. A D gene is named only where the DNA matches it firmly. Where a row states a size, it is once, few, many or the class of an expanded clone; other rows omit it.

CDR3aa: CASSSLQASFF; CDR3nt: TGTGCCAGCAGTTCCTTACAAGCATCTTTCTTT; abundance: NA; d_gene: NA; j_gene: TRBJ1-1; v_gene: TRBV6-5
CDR3aa: CASGMAGTTGYTF; CDR3nt: TGTGCCAGTGGAATGGCCGGGACAACGGGCTACACCTTC; abundance: NA; d_gene: NA; j_gene: TRBJ1-2; v_gene: TRBV9
CDR3aa: CTSSLAGEGPDTQYF; CDR3nt: TGCACCAGCAGCTTGGCCGGGGAGGGGCCCGATACGCAGTATTTT; abundance: NA; d_gene: TRBD2; j_gene: TRBJ2-3; v_gene: TRBV5-1
CDR3aa: CARSLDGGGGVEQYF; CDR3nt: TGTGCCCGCAGCTTAGACGGCGGTGGCGGGGTCGAGCAGTACTTC; abundance: NA; d_gene: NA; j_gene: TRBJ2-7; v_gene: TRBV7-9
CDR3aa: CASSPHPGTANTEAFF; CDR3nt: TGTGCCAGCAGCCCCCATCCTGGGACAGCGAACACTGAAGCTTTCTTT; abundance: few; d_gene: TRBD1; j_gene: TRBJ1-1; v_gene: TRBV12-3/TRBV12-4
CDR3aa: CASSLRQRRELFF; CDR3nt: TGCGCCAGCAGCCTTCGACAGAGGAGGGAGCTGTTTTTT; abundance: NA; d_gene: NA; j_gene: TRBJ2-2; v_gene: TRBV5-1
CDR3aa: CAGSQDGRGWYEQYF; CDR3nt: TGTGCCGGCAGCCAGGACGGTAGGGGATGGTACGAGCAGTACTTC; abundance: NA; d_gene: NA; j_gene: TRBJ2-7; v_gene: TRBV14
CDR3aa: CATGDSGNTIYF; CDR3nt: TGTGCCACTGGGGACAGTGGAAACACCATATATTTT; abundance: NA; d_gene: TRBD1; j_gene: TRBJ1-3; v_gene: TRBV10-3
CDR3aa: CASSLDRGDQPQHF; CDR3nt: TGTGCCAGCAGCTTAGACAGGGGGGACCAGCCCCAGCATTTT; abundance: many; d_gene: TRBD1; j_gene: TRBJ1-5; v_gene: TRBV7-8
CDR3aa: CASSLEGANIQYF; CDR3nt: TGTGCCAGCAGCTTGGAGGGGGCCAACATTCAGTACTTC; abundance: few; d_gene: NA; j_gene: TRBJ2-4; v_gene: TRBV7-3
CDR3aa: CASSFIGLAGGRISYEYYF; CDR3nt: TGTGCCAGCAGTTTTATCGGACTAGCGGGAGGGCGAATCTCCTACGAGTACTACTTC; abundance: NA; d_gene: TRBD2; j_gene: TRBJ2-7; v_gene: TRBV28
CDR3aa: CISNSDFGGTYNEQFF; CDR3nt: TGTATCAGCAACTCTGACTTCGGCGGTACCTACAATGAGCAGTTCTTC; abundance: once; d_gene: NA; j_gene: TRBJ2-1; v_gene: TRBV7-8
CDR3aa: CASGLGLADEQFF; CDR3nt: TGTGCTAGTGGACTGGGACTAGCCGATGAGCAGTTCTTC; abundance: NA; d_gene: TRBD2; j_gene: TRBJ2-1; v_gene: TRBV7-7
CDR3aa: CASSGWDSVNNEQFF; CDR3nt: TGTGCCAGCAGTGGCTGGGACAGTGTCAACAATGAGCAGTTCTTC; abundance: many; d_gene: TRBD1; j_gene: TRBJ2-1; v_gene: TRBV2
CDR3aa: CASNKGQGVGEAFF; CDR3nt: TGTGCCAGCAACAAGGGACAGGGGGTCGGAGAAGCTTTCTTT; abundance: once; d_gene: TRBD1; j_gene: TRBJ1-1; v_gene: TRBV11-2
CDR3aa: CASSKQTEGANSYTF; CDR3nt: TGTGCCAGCAGTAAGCAGACAGAGGGCGCGAACAGCTACACCTTC; abundance: NA; d_gene: NA; j_gene: TRBJ1-2; v_gene: TRBV6-1
CDR3aa: CASSERASRRTEITQYF; CDR3nt: TGTGCCAGCAGCGAAAGGGCTAGCAGGAGGACCGAAATAACCCAGTACTTC; abundance: NA; d_gene: NA; j_gene: TRBJ2-5; v_gene: TRBV6-2/TRBV6-3
CDR3aa: CASNWGAGGNQPQYF; CDR3nt: TGTGCCAGCAACTGGGGTGCAGGGGGCAATCAGCCCCAGTATTTT; abundance: NA; d_gene: TRBD1; j_gene: TRBJ2-3; v_gene: TRBV6-1
CDR3aa: CVCSLRGTDTGELFF; CDR3nt: TGTGTCTGCAGCTTACGCGGGACGGACACCGGGGAGCTGTTTTTT; abundance: NA; d_gene: NA; j_gene: TRBJ2-2; v_gene: TRBV5-4
CDR3aa: CASNLGQGAVYEQYF; CDR3nt: TGCGCCAGCAACCTGGGACAGGGGGCAGTATACGAGCAGTACTTC; abundance: NA; d_gene: TRBD1; j_gene: TRBJ2-7; v_gene: TRBV10-2
CDR3aa: CASCVGVNQPQHF; CDR3nt: TGTGCCAGCTGTGTAGGGGTCAATCAGCCACAGCATTTT; abundance: NA; d_gene: NA; j_gene: TRBJ1-5; v_gene: TRBV6-1
CDR3aa: CASSKDVGGQYNEQFF; CDR3nt: TGCGCCAGCAGCAAAGATGTAGGGGGCCAGTACAATGAGCAATTCTTC; abundance: NA; d_gene: TRBD1; j_gene: TRBJ2-1; v_gene: TRBV4-3
CDR3aa: CNAVPFPAGEYIEQFF; CDR3nt: TGCAATGCGGTCCCCTTCCCGGCAGGGGAATACATTGAGCAGTTCTTC; abundance: NA; d_gene: NA; j_gene: TRBJ2-1; v_gene: TRBV20-1
CDR3aa: CVSSSQGQGYEQYF; CDR3nt: TGTGTCAGCAGTTCACAGGGACAGGGGTACGAGCAGTACTTC; abundance: NA; d_gene: TRBD1; j_gene: TRBJ2-7; v_gene: TRBV6-6
CDR3aa: CASTRGISYEQYF; CDR3nt: TGCGCCAGCACGCGGGGCATCTCCTACGAACAGTACTTC; abundance: NA; d_gene: NA; j_gene: TRBJ2-7; v_gene: TRBV10-2
CDR3aa: CSVAPWGANYEQYF; CDR3nt: TGCAGCGTTGCCCCTTGGGGGGCCAACTACGAGCAGTACTTC; abundance: few; d_gene: NA; j_gene: TRBJ2-7; v_gene: TRBV29-1
CDR3aa: CASRRPRDNQPQHF; CDR3nt: TGTGCCAGCAGACGTCCGAGAGATAATCAGCCCCAACATTTT; abundance: once; d_gene: NA; j_gene: TRBJ1-5; v_gene: TRBV6-2/TRBV6-3
CDR3aa: CASRGDKAYGYTF; CDR3nt: TGTGCCAGCAGAGGGGACAAGGCGTATGGCTACACCTTC; abundance: NA; d_gene: NA; j_gene: TRBJ1-2; v_gene: TRBV6-5
CDR3aa: CSVEADMGRAKTQYF; CDR3nt: TGCAGCGTTGAAGCGGACATGGGGCGAGCAAAGACCCAGTACTTC; abundance: NA; d_gene: NA; j_gene: TRBJ2-5; v_gene: TRBV29-1
CDR3aa: CASIPRRDRGEDTQYF; CDR3nt: TGTGCCAGCATACCTAGGAGGGACAGGGGTGAAGATACGCAGTATTTT; abundance: few; d_gene: TRBD1; j_gene: TRBJ2-3; v_gene: TRBV28
CDR3aa: CASSWGPAVDNEQFF; CDR3nt: TGTGCCAGCAGCTGGGGGCCAGCGGTGGATAATGAGCAGTTCTTC; abundance: NA; d_gene: NA; j_gene: TRBJ2-1; v_gene: TRBV12-3/TRBV12-4
CDR3aa: CASSLNTWELFF; CDR3nt: TGTGCCAGCAGTCTTAACACCTGGGAGTTGTTTTTT; abundance: NA; d_gene: NA; j_gene: TRBJ2-2; v_gene: TRBV28
CDR3aa: CASSFGRASEQHF; CDR3nt: TGTGCTAGCAGCTTCGGAAGGGCTAGTGAGCAGCACTTC; abundance: NA; d_gene: NA; j_gene: TRBJ2-7; v_gene: TRBV11-2
CDR3aa: CARSQAWLGAYEQYF; CDR3nt: TGCGCCAGAAGCCAAGCTTGGTTAGGGGCCTACGAGCAGTACTTC; abundance: NA; d_gene: NA; j_gene: TRBJ2-7; v_gene: TRBV4-3
CDR3aa: CANSRTLVSPLRF; CDR3nt: TGTGCCAACAGCCGGACACTGGTTTCACCTCTCCGCTTT; abundance: once; d_gene: NA; j_gene: TRBJ1-6; v_gene: TRBV11-1
CDR3aa: CASNLDPWSSERGETRYF; CDR3nt: TGTGCCAGCAACTTAGATCCGTGGTCTAGCGAGAGAGGAGAGACCCGGTACTTC; abundance: NA; d_gene: NA; j_gene: TRBJ2-5; v_gene: TRBV11-2
CDR3aa: CASNLVETVGYTF; CDR3nt: TGTGCCAGCAACTTGGTTGAGACAGTAGGCTACACCTTC; abundance: NA; d_gene: NA; j_gene: TRBJ1-2; v_gene: TRBV5-6
CDR3aa: CASSPRLAGGDERFF; CDR3nt: TGTGCCAGCAGCCCTAGACTAGCGGGAGGAGATGAGCGGTTCTTC; abundance: NA; d_gene: TRBD2; j_gene: TRBJ2-1; v_gene: TRBV5-5
CDR3aa: CASSFLGARSEAFF; CDR3nt: TGTGCCAGCAGTTTCCTGGGAGCGCGATCTGAAGCTTTCTTT; abundance: NA; d_gene: NA; j_gene: TRBJ1-1; v_gene: TRBV6-5
CDR3aa: CASGLLRANTGELFF; CDR3nt: TGTGCGAGCGGCTTACTTAGAGCGAACACCGGGGAGCTGTTTTTT; abundance: NA; d_gene: NA; j_gene: TRBJ2-2; v_gene: TRBV11-2
CDR3aa: CASSLYGGSTDTLYF; CDR3nt: TGTGCCAGTAGCCTCTACGGGGGTAGCACAGATACGCTGTATTTT; abundance: NA; d_gene: NA; j_gene: TRBJ2-3; v_gene: TRBV11-2
CDR3aa: CSVEGGAGSSYIEQFF; CDR3nt: TGCAGCGTTGAAGGTGGAGCGGGGAGCTCTTACATTGAGCAGTTCTTC; abundance: once; d_gene: TRBD2; j_gene: TRBJ2-1; v_gene: TRBV29-1
CDR3aa: CASSLDSGRTNTGELLF; CDR3nt: TGTGCCAGCAGCTTAGATAGCGGGAGGACGAACACCGGGGAGTTGTTATTT; abundance: NA; d_gene: TRBD2; j_gene: TRBJ2-2; v_gene: TRBV11-2
CDR3aa: CASSFGEREYSRQNF; CDR3nt: TGTGCCAGCAGCTTCGGGGAGCGGGAGTATTCTAGGCAGAACTTC; abundance: NA; d_gene: TRBD2; j_gene: TRBJ2-7; v_gene: TRBV5-6
CDR3aa: CASTLGTGRNPPLHF; CDR3nt: TGTGCCAGCACTCTAGGGACAGGGAGAAATCCACCCCTCCACTTT; abundance: NA; d_gene: TRBD1; j_gene: TRBJ1-6; v_gene: TRBV6-6